One sample yielded the 29 T cell receptor beta chains listed below, sequenced in a study of blood T cell repertoires in COVID-19. Some clones are missing from TCRdb's copy, which holds only in-frame ones; the method was immunoSEQ multiplex PCR. There are 150,000 to 250,000 clones in the sample; 87% occur only once, and more than 2% lies in the top ten. The specimen sequenced was PBMCs or T cells enriched from blood (not recorded which). The receptors derive from a woman in her twenties or thirties who had recovered from COVID-19.

This chain uses TRBV11-1 with TRBJ2-7, with 10 bases identical to TRBD1. The V gene end was trimmed by 3 bases and the J gene end by 2 bases; junction bases not matched to a gene: 4. CDR1 SGHAT and CDR2 FQDESV come from the germline V gene (reference sequence). This CDR3 region has 15 residues. The CDR3 spells CASSFGDRGTYEQYF. The CDR3 DNA sequence: TGTGCCAGCAGCTTCGGGGACAGGGGTACCTACGAGCAGTACTTC. Variable domain in full (rest from reference TRBV11-1 and TRBJ2-7): EAEVAQSPRYKITEKSQAVAFWCDPISGHATLYWYRQILGQGPELLVQFQDESVVDDSQLPKDRFSAERLKGVDSTLKIQPAELGDSAMYLCASSFGDRGTYEQYFGPGTRLTVT.

This rearrangement joins TRBV7-2 to TRBJ1-2; TRBD1 matches 7 bases. The V gene end was trimmed by 5 bases and the J gene end by 3 bases; junction bases not matched to a gene: 6. CDR3 length equals 14 residues. CDR1 and CDR2 from the germline V gene are SGHTA and FQGNSA. CDR3 nucleotides: TGTGCCAGCAGCAGAACCGGGACAGACTATGGCTACACCTTC. Amino acids: CASSRTGTDYGYTF.

This clone was detected once. The chain is built from TRBV3-1 (or the pseudogene TRBV3-2) and TRBJ1-2, with 8 bases fitting TRBD1. CDR1 and CDR2 (germline): LGHDT, YNNKEL (reference sequence). The CDR3 spans 13 residues. The V gene end was trimmed by 6 bases and the J gene end by 4 bases; junction bases not matched to a gene: 4. The CDR3 region has the DNA TGTGCCAGCAGACCTGACAGGGGCTATGGCTACACCTTC. It translates to CASRPDRGYGYTF.

The rearrangement links TRBV7-3 to TRBJ2-1; the D gene is possibly TRBD1 (6 bases). This CDR3 region has 15 residues. CDR1 SGHTA and CDR2 FQGTGA come from the germline V gene. The V end was cut by 4 bases, the J end by 3 bases, with 13 bases between. The CDR3 region has the DNA TGTGCCAGCAGCTCTATAGGGGACAACTACAATGAGCAGTTCTTC. Amino acids: CASSSIGDNYNEQFF. Based on the CDR3 plus reference TRBV7-3 and TRBJ2-1, the full variable domain is GAGVSQTPSNKVTEKGKYVELRCDPISGHTALYWYRQSLGQGPEFLIYFQGTGAADDSGLPNDRFFAVRPEGSVSTLKIQRTERGDSAVYLCASSSIGDNYNEQFFGPGTRLTVL.

Only one count was recorded for this clone. V usage is TRBV24-1 and J usage is TRBJ2-1; TRBD2 matches at 14 bases. CDR3 length equals 16 residues. CDR1 KGHDR and CDR2 SFDVKD come from the germline V gene. The ends lost 5 bases at V and 3 bases at J; junction bases unmatched: 2. CDR3 coding DNA: TGTGCCACCAGTGCCGGGACTAGCGGGGGCTACAATGAGCAGTTCTTC. Translated: CATSAGTSGGYNEQFF.

This clone was seen once. The chain joins TRBV7-9 to TRBJ1-3, with 7 positions matching TRBD1. V was pared by 1 base and J by 0 bases, with 6 bases of the junction left unmatched. Germline CDR1 reads SEHNR; CDR2 reads FQNEAQ (reference sequence). The CDR3 runs to 17 residues. The CDR3 sequence is CASSLDRDSVSGNTIYF. DNA for the CDR3: TGTGCCAGCAGCTTAGACCGGGACAGCGTCTCTGGAAACACCATATATTTT.

The gene calls are TRBV6-2 or TRBV6-3 and TRBJ2-5; maybe TRBD1 (5 bases). From germline, CDR1 is MNHEY and CDR2 SVGEGT. The CDR3 consists of 17 residues. Trimming pared 0 bases from V and 5 bases from J, leaving 19 bases between. CDR3 residues: CASSYSSQGDFRETQYF. The DNA for the CDR3 is TGTGCCAGCAGTTACTCGAGTCAAGGGGATTTTAGGGAGACCCAGTACTTC.

The rearrangement links TRBV18 to TRBJ2-1, with 9 bases aligning to TRBD1. V shed 6 bases and J 5 bases; nucleotides not matched to a gene: 14. Germline CDR1 reads KGHSH; CDR2 reads LQKENI. The CDR3 runs 17 residues. CDR3 DNA: TGTGCCAGCTCCTCCGGGACAGGGCTGAGGGTTAACAATGAGCAGTTCTTC. Amino acid sequence: CASSSGTGLRVNNEQFF.

The chain has TRBV7-3 and TRBJ2-1; 11 bases map to TRBD2. Germline values: CDR1 SGHTA, CDR2 FQGTGA. The CDR3 length is 15 residues. The J segment lost 8 bases and the V segment lost 0 bases, leaving 3 bases of the junction unmatched. The CDR3 protein is CASSLTLAGVDEQFF. CDR3 coding DNA: TGTGCCAGCAGCTTAACACTAGCGGGAGTGGATGAGCAGTTCTTC.

The V call is TRBV9, the J call TRBJ1-1; TRBD1 matches 7 bases. The CDR3 is 14 residues long. The V and J ends lost 5 bases and 0 bases, in that order; junction bases with no gene match: 4. Germline loops: CDR1 SGDLS, CDR2 YYNGEE. This CDR3 is CASRKGQLNTEAFF. DNA for the CDR3: TGTGCCAGCAGGAAGGGACAGTTGAACACTGAAGCTTTCTTT.

Concerning this clone: The junction departs from germline at one end; a sequencing error may be responsible. CDR3 in DNA: TGTGCCAGCAGCATTAGCGGGGGGGCCTCCAACGAGCAGTACTTC. Translation gives CASSISGGASNEQYF. The chain has TRBV7-2 and TRBJ2-7; TRBD2 matches 11 bases. Per the germline V gene, CDR1 is SGHTA and CDR2 is FQGNSA. The CDR3 covers 15 residues.

The gene calls are TRBV7-9 and TRBJ1-1; possibly TRBD1 for D (6 bases). The CDR3 has 14 amino acids. Trimming took 4 bases from V and 0 from J, leaving 9 bases between them. Germline-derived CDR1 and CDR2 are SEHNR and FQNEAQ (reference sequence). CDR3 loop: CASSYRTVNTEAFF. In DNA form, the CDR3 reads TGTGCCAGCAGCTATAGGACAGTGAACACTGAAGCTTTCTTT.

The chain combines TRBV11-3 with TRBJ1-2, with 8 bases aligning to TRBD1. V lost 0 bases to trimming and J lost 4 bases; unmatched junction nucleotides: 13. The V gene's germline CDR1 is SGHNT and CDR2 YENEEA. This CDR3 contains 18 residues. CDR3 amino acids: CASSLDLWTGLVSYGYTF. CDR3 coding DNA: TGTGCCAGCAGCTTAGATCTCTGGACAGGGTTAGTTAGCTATGGCTACACCTTC.

The chain links TRBV11-3 to TRBJ1-6; TRBD1 agrees at 7 bases. The CDR3 sequence is 15 residues long. V lost 1 base and J lost 9; bases outside the gene matches: 6. Germline CDR1 SGHNT, CDR2 YENEEA. Here the CDR3 DNA reads TGTGCCAGCAGCTTAGGAGGGGGCGTCGGTTCACCCCTCCACTTT. Translated, it gives CASSLGGGVGSPLHF.

This clone was counted once. The V and J genes are TRBV6-5 and TRBJ1-1; D is perhaps TRBD1 (6 bases). The CDR3 loop spans 13 amino acids. The germline V and J ends were trimmed by 2 bases and 9 bases, with 13 bases remaining between them. Germline V gene sequence: CDR1 MNHEY, CDR2 SVGAGI. The CDR3 loop is CASSYGQSNKAFF. The CDR3 region has the DNA TGTGCCAGCAGTTACGGACAGAGTAACAAAGCTTTCTTT.

CDR3 sequence: CAISEGGSRLQHF. CDR3 nucleotide sequence: TGTGCCATCAGTGAGGGGGGCTCCCGGCTCCAGCATTTT. The chain carries TRBV10-3 and TRBJ1-5, with TRBD1 as a possible D gene (6 bases). The CDR3 length is 13 residues. Trimming removed 2 bases from V and 12 bases from J, with 14 bases in between. Germline V gene lookup returns CDR1 ENHRY and CDR2 SYGVKD.

J is TRBJ1-1 and V is TRBV5-8; 9 bases line up with TRBD1. Germline values: CDR1 SGHTS, CDR2 YDEGEE. The CDR3 has 15 amino acids. Trimming cost V 5 bases and J 3 bases; bases outside gene matches: 8. CDR3 DNA sequence: TGTGCCAGCAGTTGGGACAGGGAACGGGACACTGAAGCTTTCTTT. It yields the protein CASSWDRERDTEAFF.

This CDR3 reads CASTSVSYEQYF. CDR3 nucleotides: TGTGCCAGCACTAGCGTCTCCTACGAGCAGTACTTC. The rearrangement joins TRBV28 to TRBJ2-7, with D maybe TRBD2 (6 bases). CDR1 and CDR2 (germline): MDHEN, SYDVKM. CDR3 length equals 12 residues. V gave up 7 bases and J gave up 0 bases, with 7 bases separating them.

This clone has just one count. The chain links TRBV11-2 to TRBJ1-6, with D possibly TRBD1 on 5 matching bases. This CDR3 region has 13 residues. Trimming cost V 5 bases and J 9 bases, with 11 bases left between them. CDR1 is SGHAT and CDR2 is FQNNGV in the germline V gene. CDR3 sequence: CASSPWGVSPLHF. The DNA for the CDR3 is TGTGCCAGCAGCCCGTGGGGGGTTTCACCCCTCCACTTT.

The chain combines TRBV18 with TRBJ2-3; TRBD2 matches at 7 bases. The ends lost 2 bases at V and 5 bases at J; junction bases unmatched: 4. Germline V gene sequence: CDR1 KGHSH, CDR2 LQKENI. The CDR3 is made up of 14 amino acids. The CDR3 DNA follows: TGTGCCAGCTCACCAGGGAGGGCGGGAGATACGCAGTATTTT. Translating gives CASSPGRAGDTQYF.

The gene calls are TRBV18 and TRBJ2-2, with a weak D call TRBD2 (6 bases). With 2 bases removed from V and 4 bases from J, the gap between germline ends came to 26 bases. The CDR3 runs to 20 residues. Looked up from germline, CDR1 is KGHSH and CDR2 is LQKENI. The CDR3 sequence is CASSPGGSLQGRSRTGELFF. The CDR3 DNA is TGTGCCAGCTCACCAGGAGGGTCGTTGCAGGGACGATCGCGCACCGGGGAGCTGTTTTTT. Complete variable domain (other parts from reference TRBV18 and TRBJ2-2): NAGVMQNPRHLVRRRGQEARLRCSPMKGHSHVYWYRQLPEEGLKFMVYLQKENIIDESGMPKERFSAEFPKEGPSILRIQQVVRGDSAAYFCASSPGGSLQGRSRTGELFFGEGSRLTVL.

The chain employs TRBV11-3 and TRBJ1-1; D perhaps matches TRBD1 (6 bases). CDR1 is SGHNT and CDR2 is YENEEA in the germline V gene. The V end lost 1 base, the J end lost 0 bases, and 9 bases lay between the germline ends. This CDR3 is 15 amino acids long. CDR3 DNA sequence: TGTGCCAGCAGCTTAGTGTCAGGGGTGAACACTGAAGCTTTCTTT. Its translation is CASSLVSGVNTEAFF.

The chain links TRBV18 to TRBJ1-3; 9 bases line up with TRBD1. This CDR3 is built from 18 residues. Germline-derived CDR1 and CDR2 are KGHSH and LQKENI. With V trimmed by 3 bases and J by 4 bases, 13 bases remained unmatched. This chain's CDR3 is CASSPRPGTGSPGNTIYF. CDR3 nucleotide sequence: TGTGCCAGCTCACCCCGTCCCGGGACAGGGTCGCCCGGAAACACCATATATTTT.

The chain combines TRBV30 with TRBJ1-3; D gene ambiguous. Germline CDR1 GTSNPN, CDR2 SVGIG (reference sequence). The CDR3 extends over 15 amino acids. V lost 2 bases and J lost 1, with 12 bases in between. CDR3 protein: CAWSQEGGSGNTIYF. Written as DNA, the CDR3 is TGTGCCTGGAGTCAGGAGGGAGGTTCTGGAAACACCATATATTTT. The variable domain in full, completed from reference TRBV30 and TRBJ1-3, reads SQTIHQWPATLVQPVGSPLSLECTVEGTSNPNLYWYRQAAGRGLQLLFYSVGIGQISSEVPQNLSASRPQDRQFILSSKKLLLSDSGFYLCAWSQEGGSGNTIYFGEGSWLTVV.

The chain recombines TRBV3-1 (or the pseudogene TRBV3-2) with TRBJ1-3; D possibly corresponds to TRBD1 (6 bases). Trimming took 5 bases from V and 0 from J, leaving 14 bases between them. CDR3 length: 16 residues. Germline-derived CDR1 and CDR2 are LGHDT and YNNKEL (reference sequence). CDR3 sequence: CASSKGRGGSGNTIYF. In nucleotides, the CDR3 is TGTGCCAGCAGCAAGGGGAGAGGGGGCTCTGGAAACACCATATATTTT.

The V and J genes are TRBV4-2 and TRBJ2-1; 7 bases agree with TRBD2. The CDR3 spans 20 residues. The germline CDR1 and CDR2 sequences are LGHNA and YNFKEQ. Unmatched junction bases numbered 17, after V lost 3 bases and J lost 0 bases. The CDR3 spells CASSQPVASLAPSSYNEQFF. For the CDR3, the DNA is TGTGCCAGCAGCCAGCCCGTGGCATCACTAGCGCCGAGCTCCTACAATGAGCAGTTCTTC.

V and J are TRBV29-1 and TRBJ2-6, with D tentatively TRBD1 (6 bases). CDR3 length equals 15 residues. The germline V gene encodes CDR1 SQVTM and CDR2 ANQGSEA. V was pared by 7 bases and J by 4 bases, with 17 bases between. CDR3: CSATGSTAGANVLTF. The CDR3 coding sequence is TGCAGCGCGACAGGTTCTACGGCGGGGGCCAACGTCCTGACTTTC.

This clone was found once. Here the CDR3 reads CASSREGTAEQYF. The CDR3 nucleotides are TGTGCCAGCAGCCGAGAAGGGACTGCCGAGCAGTACTTC. The chain couples TRBV4-2 to TRBJ2-7, with D possibly TRBD2 on 6 matching bases. The V end was cut by 4 bases, the J end by 6 bases, with 13 bases between. This CDR3 contains 13 residues. Germline CDR1 is LGHNA and CDR2 is YNFKEQ.

V is TRBV5-4 and J is TRBJ2-7, with 7 bases fitting TRBD2. Germline V lookup: CDR1 SGHNT, CDR2 YYREEE (reference sequence). The CDR3 is made up of 14 amino acids. Trimming removed 4 bases from V and 7 bases from J; junction bases left unmatched: 11. The CDR3, as DNA: TGTGCCAGCAGCCTGGGGACTACCGCAGGGGAGCAGTACTTC. This sequence encodes CASSLGTTAGEQYF.